These 11 T cell receptor beta chains originate from one sample sequenced in a study of OX40 agonist ivuxolimab in advanced cancers. The data were produced by immunoSEQ multiplex PCR, yet TCRdb's version contains in-frame clones alone and is incomplete. The sample has 75,000 to 90,000 clones; approximately 88% are singletons. The sequencing here drew on CD4+ or CD8+ T cells sorted from blood, taken in a trial of the OX40 agonist ivuxolimab. These receptors originate from an adult with an advanced solid tumor such as melanoma, head and neck, liver or kidney cancer.

The chain combines TRBV4-3 with TRBJ2-2; no clear D gene. The CDR3 runs to 16 residues. Germline CDR1 and CDR2: LGHNA and YSLEER. V lost 0 bases, J lost 6 bases, and 14 bases lay in between. For the CDR3, the DNA is TGCGCCAGCAGCCAAGATATCTCCGGGTTGTCCGGGGAGCTGTTTTTT. It is translated as CASSQDISGLSGELFF.

This clone is a singleton in its sample. The chain recombines TRBV5-4 with TRBJ2-3, with 9 bases identical to TRBD1. Germline V gene sequence: CDR1 SGHNT, CDR2 YYREEE (reference sequence). The CDR3 is 13 amino acids. The V segment lost 5 bases and the J segment 4 bases; nucleotides outside the gene matches: 2. The CDR3 region is CASRGQGADTQYF. CDR3 DNA sequence: TGTGCCAGCAGGGGACAGGGAGCAGATACGCAGTATTTT.

This clone was counted a few times. The chain couples TRBV15 to TRBJ1-1; TRBD1 matches 10 bases. CDR1 and CDR2 from the germline V gene are LNHNV and YYDKDF (reference sequence). With V trimmed by 5 bases and J by 6 bases, 9 bases remained unmatched. The CDR3 is made up of 15 amino acids. CDR3 nucleotides: TGTGCCACCAGCTCCCGGGACAGGGGTCGGGCTGAAGCTTTCTTT. Its protein is CATSSRDRGRAEAFF. The full variable domain, completed using reference TRBV15 and TRBJ1-1, is DAMVIQNPRYQVTQFGKPVTLSCSQTLNHNVMYWYQQKSSQAPKLLFHYYDKDFNNEADTPDNFQSRRPNTSFCFLDIRSPGLGDTAMYLCATSSRDRGRAEAFFGQGTRLTVV.

V and J are TRBV7-3 and TRBJ2-1; 16 positions agree with TRBD2. From germline, CDR1 is SGHTA and CDR2 FQGTGA. V lost 5 bases and J lost 8; bases outside the gene matches: 9. CDR3 size: 17 residues. The CDR3 coding sequence is TGTGCCAGCAGCCAGGGACTAGCGGGAGGGCCGGGAGATGAGCAGTTCTTC. Translated, it gives CASSQGLAGGPGDEQFF.

This sequence joins TRBV5-1 and TRBJ1-1, with D perhaps TRBD1 (6 bases). The V end lost 1 base, the J end lost 1 base, and 17 bases lay between the germline ends. Per the germline V gene, CDR1 is SGHRS and CDR2 is YFSETQ. The CDR3 has 17 amino acids. CDR3 sequence: CASSLLQGGIGNTEAFF. CDR3 DNA sequence: TGCGCCAGCAGCTTGTTACAGGGTGGAATCGGGAACACTGAAGCTTTCTTT.

The chain combines TRBV30 with TRBJ1-4; 10 bases map to TRBD1. CDR3 size: 16 residues. Germline-derived CDR1 and CDR2 are GTSNPN and SVGIG (reference sequence). Unmatched junction bases numbered 14, after V lost 5 bases and J lost 8 bases. CDR3 region: CAWAGTGARLKEKLFF. In DNA, the CDR3 is TGTGCCTGGGCCGGGACAGGGGCCCGTTTGAAGGAAAAACTGTTTTTT.

V is TRBV2 and J is TRBJ2-1, with D possibly TRBD1 on 6 matching bases. Trimming took off 8 bases at V and 3 bases at J, with 17 bases between the two ends. Germline V gives CDR1 SNHLY, CDR2 FYNNEI. The CDR3 covers 15 residues. CDR3 sequence: CASRGATGIYNEQFF. The CDR3 nucleotides are TGTGCCAGCCGAGGGGCGACAGGTATCTACAATGAGCAGTTCTTC. The full variable domain, completed using reference TRBV2 and TRBJ2-1, is EPEVTQTPSHQVTQMGQEVILRCVPISNHLYFYWYRQILGQKVEFLVSFYNNEISEKSEIFDDQFSVERPDGSNFTLKIRSTKLEDSAMYFCASRGATGIYNEQFFGPGTRLTVL.

The chain recombines TRBV27 with TRBJ2-2; TRBD1 matches at 10 bases. The CDR3 runs to 17 residues. J lost 5 bases, V lost 6 bases, and 12 bases had no gene match. The germline V gene has CDR1 MNHEY and CDR2 SMNVEV (reference sequence). The DNA for the CDR3 is TGTGCCAGCAGAAGACAGGGGGCGCAGAGTTGGACCGGGGAGCTGTTTTTT. Protein sequence: CASRRQGAQSWTGELFF.

The chain couples TRBV7-9 to TRBJ2-2; D may be TRBD1 or TRBD2 (6 bases each). There are 17 residues in the CDR3. Germline-derived CDR1 and CDR2 are SEHNR and FQNEAQ (reference sequence). Trimming took 3 bases from V and 5 from J, leaving 19 bases between them. The DNA for the CDR3 is TGTGCCAGCAGCTTTACGGGAGCCGGGACAACGACCGGGGAGCTGTTTTTT. Translated, it gives CASSFTGAGTTTGELFF.

The V gene is TRBV7-9, the J gene TRBJ1-1; TRBD1 matches 7 bases. Trimming cost V 2 bases and J 4 bases; bases outside gene matches: 4. This CDR3 comprises 14 residues. Per germline, CDR1 SEHNR and CDR2 FQNEAQ (reference sequence). The CDR3 bases are TGTGCCAGCAGCTTATTTAGACAGGGCACTGAAGCTTTCTTT. This translates into CASSLFRQGTEAFF.

This sequence joins TRBV6-5 and TRBJ2-7; tentatively, D is TRBD1 (6 bases). The CDR3 has 13 residues. Germline V gene sequence: CDR1 MNHEY, CDR2 SVGAGI. The ends were cut back, 5 bases at V and 2 bases at J, with 10 bases in the middle. This chain's CDR3 is CASSARTAYEQYF. In nucleotides, the CDR3 is TGTGCCAGCAGTGCCCGGACAGCCTACGAGCAGTACTTC.